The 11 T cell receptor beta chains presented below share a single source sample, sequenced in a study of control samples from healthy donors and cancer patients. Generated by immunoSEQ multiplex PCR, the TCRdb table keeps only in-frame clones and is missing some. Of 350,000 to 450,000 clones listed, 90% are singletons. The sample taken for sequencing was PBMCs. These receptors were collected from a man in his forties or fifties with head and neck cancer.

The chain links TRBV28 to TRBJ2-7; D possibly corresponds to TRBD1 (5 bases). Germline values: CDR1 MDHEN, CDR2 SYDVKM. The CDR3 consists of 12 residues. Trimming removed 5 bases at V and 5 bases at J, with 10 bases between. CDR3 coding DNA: TGTGCCAGCAGTGCTAGGGGTAACGAGCAGTACTTC. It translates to CASSARGNEQYF. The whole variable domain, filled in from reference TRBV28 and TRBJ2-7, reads DVKVTQSSRYLVKRTGEKVFLECVQDMDHENMFWYRQDPGLGLRLIYFSYDVKMKEKGDIPEGYSVSREKKERFSLILESASTNQTSMYLCASSARGNEQYFGPGTRLTVT.

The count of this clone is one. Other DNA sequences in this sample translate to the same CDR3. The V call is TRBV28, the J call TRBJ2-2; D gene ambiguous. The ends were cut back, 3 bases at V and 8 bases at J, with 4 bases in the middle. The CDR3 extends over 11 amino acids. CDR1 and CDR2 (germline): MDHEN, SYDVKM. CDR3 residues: CASSFLGELFF. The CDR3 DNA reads TGTGCCAGCAGTTTTCTTGGGGAGCTGTTTTTT. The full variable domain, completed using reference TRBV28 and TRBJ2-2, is DVKVTQSSRYLVKRTGEKVFLECVQDMDHENMFWYRQDPGLGLRLIYFSYDVKMKEKGDIPEGYSVSREKKERFSLILESASTNQTSMYLCASSFLGELFFGEGSRLTVL.

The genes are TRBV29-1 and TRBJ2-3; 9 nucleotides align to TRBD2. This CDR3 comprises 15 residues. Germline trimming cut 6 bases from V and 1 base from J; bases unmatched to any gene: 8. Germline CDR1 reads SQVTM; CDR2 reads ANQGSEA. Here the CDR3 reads CSVGPSGGRTDTQYF. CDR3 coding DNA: TGCAGCGTGGGCCCCAGCGGGGGGCGCACAGATACGCAGTATTTT.

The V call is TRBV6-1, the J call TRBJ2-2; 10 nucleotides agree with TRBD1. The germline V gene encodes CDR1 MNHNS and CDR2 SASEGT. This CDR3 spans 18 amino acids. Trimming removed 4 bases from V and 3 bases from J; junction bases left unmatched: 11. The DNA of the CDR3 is TGTGCCAGCAGTGGCCGGGACAGGGGCGGCGTCGACACCGGGGAGCTGTTTTTT. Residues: CASSGRDRGGVDTGELFF.

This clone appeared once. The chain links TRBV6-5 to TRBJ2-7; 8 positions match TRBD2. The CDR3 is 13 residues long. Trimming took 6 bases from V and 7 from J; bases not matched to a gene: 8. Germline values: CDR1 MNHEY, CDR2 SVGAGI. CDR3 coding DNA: TGTGCCAGCAGGCGGGAGGACTTGAGAGAGCAGTACTTC. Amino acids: CASRREDLREQYF.

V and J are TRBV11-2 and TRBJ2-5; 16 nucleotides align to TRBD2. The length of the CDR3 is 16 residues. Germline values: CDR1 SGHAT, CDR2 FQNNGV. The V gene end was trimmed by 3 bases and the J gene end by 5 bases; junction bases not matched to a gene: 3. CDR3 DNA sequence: TGTGCCAGCAGCTTGGGACTAGCGGGAGGGGGGGAGACCCAGTACTTC. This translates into CASSLGLAGGGETQYF.

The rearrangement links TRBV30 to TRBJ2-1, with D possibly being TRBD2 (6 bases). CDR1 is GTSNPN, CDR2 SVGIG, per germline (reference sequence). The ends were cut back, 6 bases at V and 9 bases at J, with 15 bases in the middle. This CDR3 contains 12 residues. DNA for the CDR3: TGTGCCTGCCACGCGGGAAGAGGTGAGCAGTTCTTC. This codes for CACHAGRGEQFF.

CDR3 sequence reads: CASSLEDTGLPSSTDTQYF. The CDR3 DNA is TGTGCCAGCAGTTTAGAAGATACGGGACTACCGTCCAGCACAGATACGCAGTATTTT. The rearrangement uses TRBV28 and TRBJ2-3, with 7 bases lining up with TRBD2. Germline values: CDR1 MDHEN, CDR2 SYDVKM. This CDR3 comprises 19 residues. V gave up 2 bases and J gave up 0 bases; unmatched junction bases: 14. The whole variable domain, remainder taken from reference TRBV28 and TRBJ2-3, is DVKVTQSSRYLVKRTGEKVFLECVQDMDHENMFWYRQDPGLGLRLIYFSYDVKMKEKGDIPEGYSVSREKKERFSLILESASTNQTSMYLCASSLEDTGLPSSTDTQYFGPGTRLTVL.

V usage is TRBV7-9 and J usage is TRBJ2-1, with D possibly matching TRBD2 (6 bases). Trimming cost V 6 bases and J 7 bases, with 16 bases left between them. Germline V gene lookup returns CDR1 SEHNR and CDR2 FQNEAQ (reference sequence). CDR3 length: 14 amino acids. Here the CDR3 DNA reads TGTGCCAGCAGAACTTCGATGGGGAGGAATGAGCAGTTCTTC. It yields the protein CASRTSMGRNEQFF.

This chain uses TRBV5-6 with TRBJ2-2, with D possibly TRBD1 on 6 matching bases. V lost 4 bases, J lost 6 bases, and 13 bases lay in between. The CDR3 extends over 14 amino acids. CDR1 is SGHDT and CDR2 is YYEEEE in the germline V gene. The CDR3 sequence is CASSTPGVAGELFF. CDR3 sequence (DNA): TGTGCCAGCAGCACCCCAGGGGTCGCCGGGGAGCTGTTTTTT.

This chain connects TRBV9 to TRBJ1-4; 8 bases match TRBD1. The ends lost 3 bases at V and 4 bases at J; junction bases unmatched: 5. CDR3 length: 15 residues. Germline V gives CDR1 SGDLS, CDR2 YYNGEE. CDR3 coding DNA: TGTGCCAGCAGCGAGGGGACAGGACGTAATGAAAAACTGTTTTTT. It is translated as CASSEGTGRNEKLFF.